The sequence of this T cell receptor (beta chain) was determined in a study of shared clonotypes between healthy human individuals. Generated by immunoSEQ multiplex PCR, the TCRdb table keeps only in-frame clones and is missing some. This repertoire shows some 500,000 clones, roughly 95% found once; its top ten account for 0.055% to 0.075%. Germline lookup yields CDR1 MNHEY and CDR2 SVGAGI. The J segment lost 4 bases and the V segment lost 7 bases, leaving 8 bases of the junction unmatched. The CDR3 is 14 amino acids. Sequencing was carried out using naive CD4+ T cells sorted from blood. The sample's subset: CD45RA+ positively selected. The sequence came from a woman aged 25-40 years in good health. The V gene is TRBV6-5, the J gene TRBJ2-5; TRBD2 matches at 8 bases. The CDR3 loop reads CASTSQSGRETQYF. CDR3 in DNA: TGTGCCAGCACCTCACAAAGCGGGAGAGAGACCCAGTACTTC.